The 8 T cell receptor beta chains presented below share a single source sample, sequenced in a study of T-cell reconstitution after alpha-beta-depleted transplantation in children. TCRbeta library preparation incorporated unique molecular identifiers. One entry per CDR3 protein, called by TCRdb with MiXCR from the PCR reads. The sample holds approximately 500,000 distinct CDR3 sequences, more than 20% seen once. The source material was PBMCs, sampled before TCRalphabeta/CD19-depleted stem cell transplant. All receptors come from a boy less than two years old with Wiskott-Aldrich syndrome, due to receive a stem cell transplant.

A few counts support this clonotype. The CDR3 DNA follows: TGCAGTGCTATAGGCGGGAGCCCAGATACGCAGTATTTT. Its translation is CSAIGGSPDTQYF. This chain links TRBV20-1 with TRBJ2-3, with 7 bases that match TRBD2. There are 13 residues in the CDR3. CDR1 and CDR2 from the germline V gene are DFQATT and SNEGSKA (reference sequence). V lost 4 bases, J lost 4 bases, and 5 bases stayed unmatched.

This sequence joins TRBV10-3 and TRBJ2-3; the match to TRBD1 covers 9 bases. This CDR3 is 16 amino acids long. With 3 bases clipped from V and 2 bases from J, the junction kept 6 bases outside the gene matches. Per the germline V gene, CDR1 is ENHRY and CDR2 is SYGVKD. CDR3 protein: CAISDSGTGSTDTQYF. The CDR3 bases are TGTGCCATCAGTGATTCCGGGACAGGGTCCACAGATACGCAGTATTTT.

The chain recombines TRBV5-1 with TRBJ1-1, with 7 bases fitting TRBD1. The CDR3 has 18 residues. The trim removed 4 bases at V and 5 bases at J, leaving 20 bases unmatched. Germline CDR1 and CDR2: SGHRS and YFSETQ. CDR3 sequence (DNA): TGCGCCAGCAGCGGAGCACAGGGGAGCCCCTCATGGGGAACTGAAGCTTTCTTT. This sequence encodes CASSGAQGSPSWGTEAFF.

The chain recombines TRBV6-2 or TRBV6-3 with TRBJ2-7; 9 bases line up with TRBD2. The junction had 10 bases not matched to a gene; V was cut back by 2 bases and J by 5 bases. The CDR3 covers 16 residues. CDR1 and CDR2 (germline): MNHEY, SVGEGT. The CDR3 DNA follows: TGTGCCAGCAGTTACCCGCGGGAGGGCCCAGGAGACGAGCAGTACTTC. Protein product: CASSYPREGPGDEQYF.

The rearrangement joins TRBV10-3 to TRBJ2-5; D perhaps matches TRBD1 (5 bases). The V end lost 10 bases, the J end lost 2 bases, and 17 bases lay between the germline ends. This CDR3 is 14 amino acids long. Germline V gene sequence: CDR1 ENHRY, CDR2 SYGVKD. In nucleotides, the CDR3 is TGTGCCACTGGAGTTCGGCAGGGTCAAGAGACCCAGTACTTC. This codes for CATGVRQGQETQYF.

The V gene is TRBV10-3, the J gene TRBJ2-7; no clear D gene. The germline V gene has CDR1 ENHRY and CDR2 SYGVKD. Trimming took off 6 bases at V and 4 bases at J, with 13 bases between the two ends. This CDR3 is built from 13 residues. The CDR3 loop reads CAIRPNLGYEQYF. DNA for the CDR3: TGTGCCATCAGACCCAACCTTGGGTACGAGCAGTACTTC.

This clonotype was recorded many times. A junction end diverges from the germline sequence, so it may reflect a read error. For the CDR3, the DNA is TGTGCCAGCAGCTTAGGAGGGGTCCAAGAGACCCAGTACTTC. As protein: CASSLGGVQETQYF. The chain employs TRBV5-1 and TRBJ2-5; the D gene is possibly TRBD2 (6 bases). This CDR3 has 14 residues. CDR1 is SGHRS and CDR2 is YFSETQ in the germline V gene.

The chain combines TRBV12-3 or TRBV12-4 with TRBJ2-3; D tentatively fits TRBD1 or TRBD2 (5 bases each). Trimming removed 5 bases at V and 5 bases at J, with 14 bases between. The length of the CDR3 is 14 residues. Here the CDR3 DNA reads TGTGCCAGCAGTAGAAACAGTGGGGGAGATACGCAGTATTTT. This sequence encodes CASSRNSGGDTQYF.